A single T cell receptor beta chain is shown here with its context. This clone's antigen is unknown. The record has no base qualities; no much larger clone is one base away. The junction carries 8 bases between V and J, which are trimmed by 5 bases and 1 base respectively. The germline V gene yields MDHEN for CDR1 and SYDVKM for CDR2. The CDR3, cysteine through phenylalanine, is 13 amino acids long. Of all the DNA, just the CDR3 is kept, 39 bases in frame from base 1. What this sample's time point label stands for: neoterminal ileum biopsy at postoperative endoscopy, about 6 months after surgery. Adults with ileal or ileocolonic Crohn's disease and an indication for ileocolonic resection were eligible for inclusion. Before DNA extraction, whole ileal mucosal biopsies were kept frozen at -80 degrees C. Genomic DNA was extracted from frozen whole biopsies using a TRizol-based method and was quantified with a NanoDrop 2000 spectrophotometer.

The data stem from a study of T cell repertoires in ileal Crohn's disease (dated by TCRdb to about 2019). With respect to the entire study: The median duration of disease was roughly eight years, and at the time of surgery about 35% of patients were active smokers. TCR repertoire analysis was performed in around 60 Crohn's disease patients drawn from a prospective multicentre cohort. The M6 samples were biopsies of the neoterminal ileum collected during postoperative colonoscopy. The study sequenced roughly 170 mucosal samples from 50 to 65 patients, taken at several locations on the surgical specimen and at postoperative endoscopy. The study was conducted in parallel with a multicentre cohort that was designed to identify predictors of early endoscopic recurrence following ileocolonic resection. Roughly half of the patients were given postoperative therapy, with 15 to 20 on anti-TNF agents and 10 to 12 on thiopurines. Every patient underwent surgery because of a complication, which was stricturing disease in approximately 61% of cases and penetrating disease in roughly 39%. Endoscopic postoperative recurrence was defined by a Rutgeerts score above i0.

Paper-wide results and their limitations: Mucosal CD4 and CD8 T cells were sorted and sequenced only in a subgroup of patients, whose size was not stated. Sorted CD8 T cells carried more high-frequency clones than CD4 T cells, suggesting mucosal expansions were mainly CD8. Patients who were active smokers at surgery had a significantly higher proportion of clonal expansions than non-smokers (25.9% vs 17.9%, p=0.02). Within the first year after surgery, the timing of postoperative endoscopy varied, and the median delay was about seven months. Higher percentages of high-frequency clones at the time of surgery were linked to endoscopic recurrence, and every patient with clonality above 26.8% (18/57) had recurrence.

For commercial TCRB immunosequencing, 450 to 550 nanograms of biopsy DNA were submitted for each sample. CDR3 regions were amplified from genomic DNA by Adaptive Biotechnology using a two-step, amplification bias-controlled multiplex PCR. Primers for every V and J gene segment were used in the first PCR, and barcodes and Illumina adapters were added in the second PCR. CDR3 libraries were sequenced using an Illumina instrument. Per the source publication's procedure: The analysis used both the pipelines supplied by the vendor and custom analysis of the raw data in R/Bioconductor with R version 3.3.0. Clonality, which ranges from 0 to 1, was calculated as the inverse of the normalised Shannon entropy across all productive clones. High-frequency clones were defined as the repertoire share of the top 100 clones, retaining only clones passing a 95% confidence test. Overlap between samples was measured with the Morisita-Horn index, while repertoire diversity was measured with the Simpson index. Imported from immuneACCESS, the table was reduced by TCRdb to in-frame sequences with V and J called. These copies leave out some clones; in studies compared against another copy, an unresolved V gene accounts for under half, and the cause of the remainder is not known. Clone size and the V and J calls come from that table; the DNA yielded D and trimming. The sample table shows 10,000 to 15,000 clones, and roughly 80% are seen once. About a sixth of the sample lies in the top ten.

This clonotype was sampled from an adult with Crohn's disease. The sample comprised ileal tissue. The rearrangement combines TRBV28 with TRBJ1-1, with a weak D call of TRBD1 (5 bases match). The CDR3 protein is CASSTTGNTEAFF. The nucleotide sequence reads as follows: TGTGCCAGCAGTACAACAGGGAACACTGAAGCTTTCTTT. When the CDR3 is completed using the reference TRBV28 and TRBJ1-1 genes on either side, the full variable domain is DVKVTQSSRYLVKRTGEKVFLECVQDMDHENMFWYRQDPGLGLRLIYFSYDVKMKEKGDIPEGYSVSREKKERFSLILESASTNQTSMYLCASSTTGNTEAFFGQGTRLTVV.